The source of this T cell receptor (beta chain) is a study of cytomegalovirus exposure and HLA in healthy donors (dated by TCRdb to about 2017). A note on the overall study: According to a later analysis, the roughly 120 validation repertoires were produced on the same platform as the approximately 610 repertoires of the first cohort. The study was designed to test whether signatures of past pathogen exposure could be identified by cataloging public T cell receptors. In addition to the first cohort of 666 subjects, a separate validation cohort of 120 different subjects was used. High-throughput TCR immunosequencing, statistical association of individual TCRs with disease status, and machine learning were combined to predict cytomegalovirus infection status. Study-wide conclusions, independent of this receptor: A total of roughly 160 TCR beta chains were listed by the study as associated with cytomegalovirus. A few of the identified cytomegalovirus-associated TCR beta chains were confirmed in vitro to be specific for cytomegalovirus antigens. In both the original and validation cohorts, the classifier was reported to diagnose cytomegalovirus status with high specificity and sensitivity. The authors suggested that the approach could potentially be generalized to other disease states and immunological phenotypes. While some public TCRs were present in many individuals, most TCR sequences turned up only very rarely across donors. Subsequent analysis determined that TCRs grouped into clusters in the first cohort also showed a tendency toward co-occurrence across the 90 to 150 validation repertoires, and 85% to 95% of cluster scores exceeded 0. The validation cohort had no HLA typing available for a later analysis, so co-occurrence within that cohort was assessed over all 130 or so repertoires.

The donors belonged to the validation cohort of over a hundred subjects, which was separate from the roughly 670-subject first cohort. V is reduced by 1 base and J by 5 bases, leaving a spacing of 7 bases between them. Via the germline V gene, CDR1 is SGHDT and CDR2 YYEEEE. The CDR3 numbers 13 residues from cysteine through phenylalanine. The kept DNA is CDR3 alone, 39 bases in frame from the first base. Libraries were built with the immunoSEQ multiplex PCR assay. In the paper's pipeline: To diagnose cytomegalovirus status from the catalog of TCR beta chain sequences, a statistical classification framework was built. The clones in this table, taken by TCRdb from immuneACCESS, are in-frame only. Not every clone is retained; where verified, under half of the shortfall comes from an unresolved V gene, and the cause of the rest is unknown. V and J calls and clone size are those listed in that table; D and trimming were worked out from the DNA. For this sample the table gives roughly 140,000 clones, of which just over 90% were detected only once. The ten largest clones represent around 0.7% of the sample.

In regard to this clone: It lacks a known antigen. One base away there is no much larger clone; base qualities are not given.

Sample: PBMCs. The chain was built from TRBV5-6 and TRBJ1-5; the D segment cannot be called with confidence. The TCR was taken from a man between 18 and 35 years old in good health and CMV-seronegative. The sequenced DNA is TGTGCCAGCAGCTTGATCGGAGATCAGCCCCAGCATTTT. Its protein product is CASSLIGDQPQHF.